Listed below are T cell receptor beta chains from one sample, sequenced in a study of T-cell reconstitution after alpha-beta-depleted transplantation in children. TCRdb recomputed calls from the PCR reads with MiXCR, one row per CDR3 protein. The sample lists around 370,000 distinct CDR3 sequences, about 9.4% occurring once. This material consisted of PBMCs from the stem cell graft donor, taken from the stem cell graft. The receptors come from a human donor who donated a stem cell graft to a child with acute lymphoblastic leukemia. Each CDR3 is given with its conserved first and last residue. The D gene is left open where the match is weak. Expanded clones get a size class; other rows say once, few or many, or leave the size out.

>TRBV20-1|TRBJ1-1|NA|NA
CSARHQSNTEAFF
TGCAGTGCTAGACATCAATCGAACACTGAAGCTTTCTTT
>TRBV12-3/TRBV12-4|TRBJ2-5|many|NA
CASSFRETQYF
TGTGCCAGCAGCTTTAGGGAGACCCAGTACTTC
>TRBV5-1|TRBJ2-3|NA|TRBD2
CASSLGRAGGSDTQYF
TGCGCCAGCAGCTTGGGGAGAGCGGGAGGTTCAGATACGCAGTATTTT
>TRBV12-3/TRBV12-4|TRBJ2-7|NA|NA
CASSSRDTNYEQYF
TGTGCCAGCAGTTCCCGGGACACAAACTACGAGCAGTACTTC
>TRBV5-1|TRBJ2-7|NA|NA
CASRYLPGSYEQYF
TGCGCCAGCAGGTATTTACCGGGATCCTACGAGCAGTACTTC
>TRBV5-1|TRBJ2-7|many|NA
CASSLVSDKTYEQYF
TGCGCCAGCAGCTTGGTGTCTGACAAAACCTACGAGCAGTACTTC
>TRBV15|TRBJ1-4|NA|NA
CATSEEQRNEKLFF
TGTGCCACCAGCGAGGAGCAGCGTAATGAAAAACTGTTTTTT
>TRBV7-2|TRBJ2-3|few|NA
CASSSDYSDTQYF
TGTGCCAGCAGCTCCGACTACTCAGATACGCAGTATTTT
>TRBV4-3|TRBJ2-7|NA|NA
CASSQDKGSEQYF
TGCGCCAGCAGCCAAGATAAAGGCAGCGAGCAGTACTTC
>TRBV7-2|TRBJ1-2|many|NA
CASSPSVGGYTF
TGTGCCAGCAGCCCCTCGGTCGGTGGCTACACCTTC
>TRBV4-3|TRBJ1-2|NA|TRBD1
CASSQNRDRVF
TGCGCCAGCAGCCAGAACCGGGACAGAGTCTTC
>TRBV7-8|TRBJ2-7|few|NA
CASSFTQGGQYF
TGTGCCAGCAGCTTTACCCAGGGGGGGCAGTACTTC
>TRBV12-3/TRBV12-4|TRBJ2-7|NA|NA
CASSLARGTYEQYF
TGTGCCAGCAGTTTAGCGAGGGGGACCTACGAGCAGTACTTC
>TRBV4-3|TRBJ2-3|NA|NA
CASSQVALAEDTQYF
TGCGCCAGCAGCCAAGTAGCACTAGCCGAAGATACGCAGTATTTT
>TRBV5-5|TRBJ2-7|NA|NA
CASSLIGYEQYF
TGTGCCAGCAGCTTGATCGGATACGAGCAGTACTTC
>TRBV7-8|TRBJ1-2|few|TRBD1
CASSTGTGGGYGYTF
TGTGCCAGCAGCACCGGGACAGGGGGCGGTTATGGCTACACCTTC
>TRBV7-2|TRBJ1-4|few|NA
CASSARVATNEKLFF
TGTGCCAGCAGCGCCCGGGTAGCCACTAATGAAAAACTGTTTTTT
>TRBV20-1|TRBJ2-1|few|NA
CSALPQGGQGEQFF
TGCAGTGCCCTTCCTCAGGGGGGGCAGGGAGAGCAGTTCTTC
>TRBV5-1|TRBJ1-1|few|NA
CASTLTQTNTEAFF
TGCGCCAGCACCCTGACGCAGACGAACACTGAAGCTTTCTTT
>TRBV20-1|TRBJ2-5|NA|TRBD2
CSGYLAGGSQETQYF
TGCAGTGGCTATCTAGCGGGAGGAAGCCAAGAGACCCAGTACTTC
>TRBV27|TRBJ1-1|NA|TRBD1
CASSLARGRSTEAFF
TGTGCCAGCAGTTTGGCCAGGGGGCGAAGCACTGAAGCTTTCTTT
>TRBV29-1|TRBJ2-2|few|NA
CSVSGGGGELFF
TGCAGCGTGTCAGGGGGGGGCGGGGAGCTGTTTTTT
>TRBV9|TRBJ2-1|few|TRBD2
CASSPLGTSGYNEQFF
TGTGCCAGCAGCCCGCTGGGGACTAGCGGCTACAATGAGCAGTTCTTC
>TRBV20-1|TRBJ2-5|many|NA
CSATGSSETQYF
TGCAGTGCAACCGGATCGAGCGAGACCCAGTACTTC
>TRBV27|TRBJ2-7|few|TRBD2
CASSSRGGASGRYEQYF
TGTGCCAGCAGTTCCCGCGGGGGGGCTAGCGGGAGGTACGAGCAGTACTTC
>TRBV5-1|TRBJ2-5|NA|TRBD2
CASSFSGEETQYF
TGCGCCAGCAGCTTTAGCGGGGAAGAGACCCAGTACTTC
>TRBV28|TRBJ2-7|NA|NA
CASSLPGLAPYEQYF
TGTGCCAGCAGTTTGCCCGGACTCGCACCCTACGAGCAGTACTTC
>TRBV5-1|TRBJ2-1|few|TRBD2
CASSQSLAGVDEQFF
TGCGCCAGCAGCCAGAGCCTAGCGGGGGTGGATGAGCAGTTCTTC
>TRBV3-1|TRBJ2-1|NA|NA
CASSLRLRSFYNEQFF
TGTGCCAGCAGCCTACGACTAAGAAGTTTTTACAATGAGCAGTTCTTC